Shown below are 8 T cell receptor beta chains from a single sample sequenced in a study of blood T cell repertoires in COVID-19. TCRdb keeps only in-frame clones here, not all; method: immunoSEQ multiplex PCR. The sample yields under 550,000 clones, roughly 90% seen once. What was sequenced was peripheral blood. These TCRs come from a man between 18 and 29 years old with COVID-19, enrolled during active disease.

The genes are TRBV18 and TRBJ1-1; the D gene is possibly TRBD1 (5 bases). The CDR3 spans 15 residues. V lost 0 bases and J lost 1, with 9 bases in between. Germline V gene lookup returns CDR1 KGHSH and CDR2 LQKENI. The CDR3 DNA sequence: TGTGCCAGCTCACCACCGTCTCAGGGGAACACTGAAGCTTTCTTT. The encoded protein is CASSPPSQGNTEAFF.

This clone was seen only a few times. The chain employs TRBV24-1 and TRBJ1-2; the D gene is possibly TRBD1 (6 bases). The CDR3 extends over 14 amino acids. The V gene's germline CDR1 is KGHDR and CDR2 SFDVKD. V dropped 6 bases and J dropped 3 bases, with 13 bases sitting between them. The CDR3 spells CATSRDTPHYGYTF. CDR3 DNA: TGTGCCACCAGTCGGGACACCCCTCACTATGGCTACACCTTC.

The chain links TRBV15 to TRBJ2-1; perhaps TRBD2 as D (6 bases). V lost 0 bases and J lost 5, with 11 bases in between. The CDR3 length is 15 residues. Germline-derived CDR1 and CDR2 are LNHNV and YYDKDF (reference sequence). Here the CDR3 reads CATSREKLADNEQFF. Here the CDR3 DNA reads TGTGCCACCAGCAGAGAAAAACTAGCCGACAATGAGCAGTTCTTC.

This chain uses TRBV30 with TRBJ1-1, with no clear D. CDR1 and CDR2 from the germline V gene are GTSNPN and SVGIG (reference sequence). V lost 5 bases to trimming and J lost 0 bases, with 4 bases between them. The CDR3 runs 11 residues. In nucleotides, the CDR3 is TGTGCCTGGGCAGTGAACACTGAAGCTTTCTTT. Translated: CAWAVNTEAFF.

The chain carries TRBV9 and TRBJ2-5; 9 nucleotides match TRBD1. Germline assignment: CDR1 SGDLS and CDR2 YYNGEE. This CDR3 has 16 amino acids. J gave up 5 bases and V 0 bases, and 8 bases lay outside the gene matches. The CDR3 coding sequence is TGTGCCAGCAGCGTAGAGGGAACAGGGGGCAGGGAGACCCAGTACTTC. Translated, it gives CASSVEGTGGRETQYF.

This clone was seen only once. J is TRBJ2-6 and V is TRBV14, with 8 nucleotides matching TRBD1. This CDR3 spans 18 amino acids. Germline lookup yields CDR1 SGHDN and CDR2 FVKESK. J lost 0 bases, V lost 3 bases, and 7 bases had no gene match. CDR3 nucleotide sequence: TGTGCCAGCAGCCACCGCACAGGGGGTAACTCTGGGGCCAACGTCCTGACTTTC. This translates into CASSHRTGGNSGANVLTF.

This chain links TRBV2 with TRBJ2-1, with D unclear. The CDR3 is 12 residues long. Trimming pared 8 bases from V and 9 bases from J, leaving 14 bases between. The germline V gene encodes CDR1 SNHLY and CDR2 FYNNEI. This CDR3 reads CASSVEEPEQFF. The CDR3 DNA reads as TGTGCCAGCTCTGTCGAAGAGCCTGAGCAGTTCTTC.

This chain uses TRBV30 with TRBJ2-5; the match to TRBD2 covers 11 bases. The ends lost 2 bases at V and 5 bases at J; junction bases unmatched: 1. The germline CDR1 and CDR2 sequences are GTSNPN and SVGIG (reference sequence). This CDR3 region has 13 residues. The CDR3 sequence is CAWSIAGGETQYF. For the CDR3, the DNA is TGTGCCTGGAGTATAGCGGGGGGGGAGACCCAGTACTTC.